Described below is a single T cell receptor beta chain sequence and its context. Its antigen is currently unknown. The sample is drawn from a study of OX40 agonist ivuxolimab in advanced cancers. Whole-study results and caveats: Among the least clonally expanded were partial responders at 0.1-3.0 mg/kg.

The CDR3 loop spans 15 amino acids. V was pared by 4 bases and J by 7 bases, with 18 bases between. Germline V CDR1 and CDR2: SGHDT, YYEEEE. The data were produced by immunoSEQ multiplex PCR, yet TCRdb's version contains in-frame clones alone and is incomplete. The table lists around 58,000 clones, about 89% of them singletons, with 5.2% in the top ten. The rearrangement uses TRBV5-6 and TRBJ1-5; tentatively, D is TRBD1 (5 bases). The sample here was CD4+ or CD8+ T cells sorted from blood, taken in a trial of the OX40 agonist ivuxolimab. This TCR was sampled from an adult with an advanced solid tumor such as melanoma, head and neck, liver or kidney cancer. The CDR3 is CASSQMGGVQQPQHF. CDR3 DNA: TGTGCCAGCAGCCAAATGGGGGGGGTTCAACAGCCCCAGCATTTT.